What follows is one T cell receptor beta chain and its context. Germline assignment: CDR1 SGHVS and CDR2 FQNEAQ. V dropped 0 bases and J dropped 6; count of bases not matched to a gene: 9. This CDR3 is 17 amino acids long. Clones were read by immunoSEQ multiplex PCR, and TCRdb kept only the in-frame ones, dropping some. Here the sample spans around 450,000 clones, roughly 90% being singletons. The data originate from a study of Ad26.COV2.S vaccination and SARS-CoV-2 variants. Treatment reported: approximately 18 received Ad26.COV2.S at low or high dose, single or two shots; 5 received placebo; per-sample allocation not given. Specimen acquisition occurred on day 63 following the initial vaccine or placebo injection. Donor was an adult aged 18-55 years in Boston.

This sequence joins TRBV7-8 and TRBJ2-7; 12 bases agree with TRBD1. This TCR came from a person aged 18-65 years who received the Ad26.COV2.S COVID-19 vaccine or a placebo. The starting material was peripheral blood, obtained in a trial of Ad26.COV2.S vaccine versus placebo. In DNA form, the CDR3 reads TGTGCCAGCAGCTTAGCGGCGGGACAGGGGGCGCCAGGCGAGCAGTACTTC. As protein: CASSLAAGQGAPGEQYF.